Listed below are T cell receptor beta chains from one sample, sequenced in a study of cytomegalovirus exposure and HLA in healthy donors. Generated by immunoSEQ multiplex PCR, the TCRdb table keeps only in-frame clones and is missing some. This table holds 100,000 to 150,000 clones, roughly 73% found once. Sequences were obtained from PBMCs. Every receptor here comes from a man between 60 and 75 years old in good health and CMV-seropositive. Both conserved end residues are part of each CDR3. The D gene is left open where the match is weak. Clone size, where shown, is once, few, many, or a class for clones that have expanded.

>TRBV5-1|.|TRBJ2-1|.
TGCGCCAGCAGGGCACGCTCCTACAATGAGCAGTTCTTC
CASRARSYNEQFF
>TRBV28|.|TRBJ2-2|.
TGTGCCAGCAGTCCCCAGACACCTACTAACACCGGGGAGCTGTTTTTT
CASSPQTPTNTGELFF
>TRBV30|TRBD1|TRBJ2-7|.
TGTGCCTGGAGTAAGGACAGGGAGGTCTACGAGCAGTACTTC
CAWSKDREVYEQYF
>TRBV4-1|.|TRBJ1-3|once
TGCGCCAGCAGCAAGGACGGCAGGGCTAGATCTGGAAACACCATATATTTT
CASSKDGRARSGNTIYF
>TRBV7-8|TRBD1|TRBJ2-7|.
TGTGCCAGCAGCCCCCACACCCGACAGGGGCAGTACTTC
CASSPHTRQGQYF
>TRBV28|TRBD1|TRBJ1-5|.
TGTGCCAGCAGTCGGCCGGGACAGGGGTACCAGCCCCAGCATTTT
CASSRPGQGYQPQHF
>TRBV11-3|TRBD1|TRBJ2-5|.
TGTGCCAGCAGCTTGACAGGGACCACGACCCAGTACTTC
CASSLTGTTTQYF
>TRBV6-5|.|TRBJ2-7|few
TGTGCCAGCAGTTACTCAGGACTGCCCTACGAGCAGTACTTC
CASSYSGLPYEQYF
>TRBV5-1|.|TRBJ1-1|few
TGCGCCAGCAGGTCCGAAGGACAGAACACTGAAGCTTTCTTT
CASRSEGQNTEAFF
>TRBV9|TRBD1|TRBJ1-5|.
TGTGCCAGCAGCGGTGACAGGGACCAGCCCCAGCATTTT
CASSGDRDQPQHF
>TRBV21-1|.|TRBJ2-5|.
TGTGCCAGCAGCAAAGGATGGGGGGGGGAGACCCAGTACTTC
CASSKGWGGETQYF
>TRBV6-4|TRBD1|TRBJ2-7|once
TGTGCCAGGGACCGACAGGGGACTGGCGAGCAGTACTTC
CARDRQGTGEQYF
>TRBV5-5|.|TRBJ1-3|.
TGTGCCAGCAGCTTGCAGTTGGCCGCTGGAAACACCATATATTTT
CASSLQLAAGNTIYF
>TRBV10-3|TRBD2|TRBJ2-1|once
TGTGCCATCAGCGGGGCATGGGTTTCGGGAGGCAATGAGCAGTTCTTC
CAISGAWVSGGNEQFF
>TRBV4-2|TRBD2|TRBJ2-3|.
TGTGCCAGCAGCCAAGTTCTAGCGGGGGGCGGGGGCACAGATACGCAGTATTTT
CASSQVLAGGGGTDTQYF
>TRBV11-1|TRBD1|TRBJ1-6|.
TGTGCCAGCAGCACACGGACAGGGTATTCACCCCTCCACTTT
CASSTRTGYSPLHF
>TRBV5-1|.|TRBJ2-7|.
TGCGCCAGCAGCTTGGGAGGTAGCGACCCCTACGAGCAGTACTTC
CASSLGGSDPYEQYF
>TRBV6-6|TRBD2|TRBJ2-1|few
TGTGCCAGCAGTTCTAGCGGGGGGGCCTACTACAATGAGCAGTTCTTC
CASSSSGGAYYNEQFF
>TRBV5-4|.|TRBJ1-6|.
TGTGCCAGCAGCTTGGACAGGGATTATTCACCCCTCCACTTT
CASSLDRDYSPLHF
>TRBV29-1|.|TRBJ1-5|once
TGCAGCGTTGGCGACAGGACCGATCAGCCCCAGCATTTT
CSVGDRTDQPQHF